The rows below give T cell receptor beta chains drawn from one sample of a study of cytomegalovirus exposure and HLA in healthy donors. Clones were read by immunoSEQ multiplex PCR, and TCRdb kept only the in-frame ones, dropping some. The sample comprises approximately 85,000 clones, 62% of which are singletons, and about 5% rests with the top ten. The sequenced material came from PBMCs. The origin of the receptors is a woman aged 25 to 39 in good health and CMV-seropositive. The CDR3 runs from the conserved cysteine through the conserved F or W. The D gene is left open where the match is weak. Size is omitted from some rows. Given values are once, few, many or a class for expanded clones.

V gene	D gene	J gene	clone size	CDR3 protein	CDR3 DNA
TRBV29-1	NA	TRBJ1-2	NA	CSGAQGEYGYTF	TGCAGCGGGGCACAGGGAGAATATGGCTACACCTTC
TRBV6-5	TRBD1	TRBJ2-1	NA	CASSPGTGRDEQFF	TGTGCCAGCAGTCCAGGGACAGGGCGAGATGAGCAGTTCTTC
TRBV2	TRBD2	TRBJ2-1	few	CASRGGGRNEQFF	TGTGCCAGCAGAGGCGGGGGGAGGAATGAGCAGTTCTTC
TRBV6-5	TRBD1	TRBJ2-7	NA	CASSYSSGGENEQYF	TGTGCCAGCAGTTACTCATCAGGGGGTGAGAACGAGCAGTACTTC
TRBV5-6	TRBD1	TRBJ2-7	once	CASSLSTGTYAEQYF	TGTGCCAGCAGCTTATCGACAGGGACCTATGCCGAGCAGTACTTC
TRBV6-6	TRBD2	TRBJ2-7	NA	CASGTPGTSGYEQYF	TGTGCCAGCGGCACACCCGGGACTAGCGGGTACGAGCAGTACTTC
TRBV30	TRBD1	TRBJ1-2	once	CAWSVGDSRPNYGYTF	TGTGCCTGGAGTGTGGGGGACAGTCGACCTAACTATGGCTACACCTTC
TRBV14	TRBD2	TRBJ2-1	NA	CASLSSGGNNEQFF	TGTGCCAGCTTAAGTAGCGGGGGGAACAATGAGCAGTTCTTC
TRBV13	NA	TRBJ2-1	NA	CASSLGGYEQFF	TGTGCCAGCAGCTTAGGGGGCTATGAGCAGTTCTTC
TRBV9	TRBD1	TRBJ2-6	NA	CASSPWGQSNSGANVLTF	TGTGCCAGCAGCCCGTGGGGACAGAGCAACTCTGGGGCCAACGTCCTGACTTTC
TRBV30	NA	TRBJ1-1	once	CAWMESREAFF	TGTGCCTGGATGGAGAGCAGAGAAGCTTTCTTT
TRBV2	NA	TRBJ1-3	few	CASSESGLSGNTIYF	TGTGCCAGCAGTGAATCGGGTCTCTCTGGAAACACCATATATTTT
TRBV5-6	TRBD1	TRBJ1-1	NA	CASTSPGRGLVNTEAFF	TGTGCCAGCACCTCCCCGGGCAGGGGGTTAGTGAACACTGAAGCTTTCTTT
TRBV6-1	NA	TRBJ1-1	NA	CASSLQTVTEAFF	TGTGCCAGCAGCTTACAGACGGTCACTGAAGCTTTCTTT
TRBV5-1	NA	TRBJ1-1	NA	CASSRQSMNTEAFF	TGCGCCAGCAGCCGACAGTCCATGAACACTGAAGCTTTCTTT
TRBV6-1	NA	TRBJ2-7	NA	CASSEVYGGSYEQYF	TGTGCCAGCAGTGAAGTATACGGGGGTTCCTACGAGCAGTACTTC
TRBV9	NA	TRBJ2-3	NA	CASSPGRAGPSGSTDTQYF	TGTGCCAGCAGCCCGGGTCGGGCGGGGCCATCGGGTAGCACAGATACGCAGTATTTT
TRBV5-1	NA	TRBJ2-3	NA	CASSLAADTQYF	TGCGCCAGCAGCTTGGCGGCAGATACGCAGTATTTT
TRBV29-1	TRBD1	TRBJ1-3	NA	CSVEGDRERTIYF	TGCAGCGTTGAAGGGGACAGGGAACGGACCATATATTTT
TRBV15	NA	TRBJ1-3	NA	CATSRDSGSGNTIYF	TGTGCCACCAGCAGAGATTCAGGGTCTGGAAACACCATATATTTT
TRBV10-3	NA	TRBJ1-1	NA	CAISESSPGEAFF	TGTGCCATCAGTGAGTCGAGCCCGGGTGAAGCTTTCTTT
TRBV7-9	TRBD2	TRBJ2-5	few	CASSFTAGGRGETQYF	TGTGCCAGCAGCTTTACAGCGGGGGGGCGTGGGGAGACCCAGTACTTC
TRBV9	NA	TRBJ1-5	once	CASSEGESGNQPQHF	TGTGCCAGCAGTGAAGGAGAGTCTGGCAATCAGCCCCAGCATTTT
TRBV5-1	TRBD2	TRBJ2-3	NA	CASSLGRSGGGTDTQYF	TGCGCCAGCAGCTTAGGGCGAAGCGGGGGAGGCACAGATACGCAGTATTTT
TRBV5-6	TRBD2	TRBJ2-5	NA	CASSFGIAGGTQETQYF	TGTGCCAGCAGCTTTGGGATAGCGGGGGGTACCCAAGAGACCCAGTACTTC
TRBV29-1	NA	TRBJ2-7	NA	CSVGGGEMNRYEQYF	TGCAGCGTTGGAGGGGGGGAGATGAATCGCTACGAGCAGTACTTC
TRBV2	NA	TRBJ1-3	NA	CASRGPSGNTIYF	TGTGCCAGCAGGGGCCCCTCTGGAAACACCATATATTTT
TRBV7-9	NA	TRBJ1-2	few	CASSLVTGFYGYTF	TGTGCCAGCAGCTTAGTAACAGGGTTTTATGGCTACACCTTC
TRBV6-1	TRBD2	TRBJ2-7	NA	CASSDAVGSGGLEQYF	TGTGCCAGCAGTGACGCCGTTGGTAGCGGGGGGTTGGAGCAGTACTTC
TRBV5-1	TRBD1	TRBJ2-7	NA	CASSVGTGRSYEQYF	TGCGCCAGCAGCGTTGGGACAGGAAGGTCCTACGAGCAGTACTTC
TRBV6-5	NA	TRBJ1-1	NA	CASSYSSTGIEAFF	TGTGCCAGCAGTTACTCGTCAACAGGGATTGAAGCTTTCTTT
TRBV5-5	NA	TRBJ1-5	few	CASSLAGGRFNQPQHF	TGTGCCAGCAGCTTGGCTGGAGGGCGGTTCAATCAGCCCCAGCATTTT
TRBV2	NA	TRBJ1-2	NA	CASSGGFGSINYGYTF	TGTGCCAGCAGTGGCGGCTTTGGATCGATAAACTATGGCTACACCTTC
TRBV21-1	NA	TRBJ2-7	NA	CASSCPMRRGGYEQYF	TGTGCCAGCAGCTGTCCGATGAGGCGGGGGGGTTACGAGCAGTACTTC
TRBV27	NA	TRBJ1-2	few	CASSILQGYGYTF	TGTGCCAGCAGTATACTACAGGGTTATGGCTACACCTTC